The 8 T cell receptor beta chains given below trace back to one sample, sequenced in a study of T and B cells in COVID-19 patients. BIOMED2 TRB-A/B primer pools were used in multiplex TRB PCR. TCRdb passed the multiplex PCR reads through MiXCR, listing each CDR3 protein once. The sample has tens of thousands of distinct CDR3 sequences; approximately 32% are singletons. TRB was amplified from about 260-540 ng of blood genomic DNA. Sequenced input: blood. The source is a human donor who had recovered from COVID-19.

This clonotype was found a few times. The chain is built from TRBV20-1 and TRBJ2-2; no reliable D call. This CDR3 spans 12 amino acids. V was shortened by 3 bases and J by 2 bases, with 4 bases between the two germline ends. CDR1 DFQATT and CDR2 SNEGSKA come from the germline V gene (reference sequence). The CDR3 is CSASFNTGELFF. The CDR3 region has the DNA TGCAGTGCTAGTTTTAACACCGGGGAGCTGTTTTTT.

This rearrangement joins TRBV18 to TRBJ2-3; D uncertain. This CDR3 is built from 13 residues. Per the germline V gene, CDR1 is KGHSH and CDR2 is LQKENI. The V and J ends lost 5 bases and 0 bases respectively, with 6 bases between them. The CDR3 coding sequence is TGTGCCAGCTCAAGGTCTAGCACAGATACGCAGTATTTT. This codes for CASSRSSTDTQYF.

The chain joins TRBV5-5 to TRBJ2-7; D unresolved. Germline values: CDR1 SGHKS, CDR2 YYEKEE (reference sequence). The CDR3 spans 14 residues. The V end was cut by 1 base, the J end by 4 bases, with 12 bases between. CDR3 residues: CASSLLVGSYEQYF. Here the CDR3 DNA reads TGTGCCAGCAGCTTGCTAGTGGGTAGTTACGAGCAGTACTTC.

The CDR3 DNA reads as TGTGCCAGTACCCGGACAGAGGCTAACTATGGCTACACCTTC. Protein: CASTRTEANYGYTF. The chain couples TRBV19 to TRBJ1-2; D may be TRBD1 (6 bases). The CDR3 has 14 amino acids. Between the trimmed V and J ends, which lost 7 bases and 0 bases, there was a span of 12 bases. The germline V gene has CDR1 LNHDA and CDR2 SQIVND (reference sequence). Full variable domain (remainder filled in from reference TRBV19 and TRBJ1-2): DGGITQSPKYLFRKEGQNVTLSCEQNLNHDAMYWYRQDPGQGLRLIYYSQIVNDFQKGDIAEGYSVSREKKESFPLTVTSAQKNPTAFYLCASTRTEANYGYTFGSGTRLTVV.

This rearrangement joins TRBV27 to TRBJ2-7, with 10 bases identical to TRBD2. With 2 bases clipped from V and 0 bases from J, the junction kept 1 base outside the gene matches. This CDR3 comprises 15 residues. Germline loops: CDR1 MNHEY, CDR2 SMNVEV (reference sequence). The CDR3 here is CASSLRTSGSYEQYF. In DNA form, the CDR3 reads TGTGCCAGCAGTTTACGGACTAGCGGCTCCTACGAGCAGTACTTC.

The chain uses TRBV4-2 and TRBJ2-7, with a possible D match to TRBD1 (6 bases). CDR1 and CDR2 from the germline V gene are LGHNA and YNFKEQ. Between the trimmed V and J ends, which lost 1 base and 0 bases, there was a span of 10 bases. There are 15 residues in the CDR3. The CDR3 loop reads CASSQGQDSSYEQYF. DNA of the CDR3: TGTGCCAGCAGCCAAGGACAGGACAGCTCCTACGAGCAGTACTTC.

The chain links TRBV20-1 to TRBJ2-7; D call uncertain. Germline V gives CDR1 DFQATT, CDR2 SNEGSKA (reference sequence). The germline V and J ends were trimmed by 1 base and 4 bases, with 8 bases remaining between them. This CDR3 is 12 amino acids long. The CDR3 DNA is TGCAGTGCTAGAGGTAACAAGTACGAGCAGTACTTC. Its translation: CSARGNKYEQYF.

This clonotype has a handful of counts. The chain has TRBV27 and TRBJ1-5, with D maybe TRBD1 (5 bases). The CDR3 totals 14 residues. Trimming removed 3 bases at V and 2 bases at J, with 8 bases between. Germline CDR1 and CDR2: MNHEY and SMNVEV (reference sequence). In DNA, the CDR3 is TGTGCCAGCAGTTTTTTAGGGGGCAATCAGCCCCAGCATTTT. This sequence encodes CASSFLGGNQPQHF.